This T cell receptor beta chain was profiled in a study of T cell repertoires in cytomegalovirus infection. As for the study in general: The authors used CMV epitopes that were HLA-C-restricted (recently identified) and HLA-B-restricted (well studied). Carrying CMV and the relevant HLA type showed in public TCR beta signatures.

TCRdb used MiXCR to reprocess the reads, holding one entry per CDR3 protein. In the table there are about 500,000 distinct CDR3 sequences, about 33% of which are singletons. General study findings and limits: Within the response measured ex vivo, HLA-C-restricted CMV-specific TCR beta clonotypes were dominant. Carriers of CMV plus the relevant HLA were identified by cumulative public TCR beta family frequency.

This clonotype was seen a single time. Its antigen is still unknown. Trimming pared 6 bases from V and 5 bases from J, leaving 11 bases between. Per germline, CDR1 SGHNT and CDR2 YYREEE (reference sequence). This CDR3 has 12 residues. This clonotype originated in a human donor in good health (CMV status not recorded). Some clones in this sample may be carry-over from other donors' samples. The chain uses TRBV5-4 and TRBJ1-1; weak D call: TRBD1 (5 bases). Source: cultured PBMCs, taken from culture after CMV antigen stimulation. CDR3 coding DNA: TGTGCCAGCAATGGAAAGGGGACTGAAGCTTTCTTT. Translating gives CASNGKGTEAFF.